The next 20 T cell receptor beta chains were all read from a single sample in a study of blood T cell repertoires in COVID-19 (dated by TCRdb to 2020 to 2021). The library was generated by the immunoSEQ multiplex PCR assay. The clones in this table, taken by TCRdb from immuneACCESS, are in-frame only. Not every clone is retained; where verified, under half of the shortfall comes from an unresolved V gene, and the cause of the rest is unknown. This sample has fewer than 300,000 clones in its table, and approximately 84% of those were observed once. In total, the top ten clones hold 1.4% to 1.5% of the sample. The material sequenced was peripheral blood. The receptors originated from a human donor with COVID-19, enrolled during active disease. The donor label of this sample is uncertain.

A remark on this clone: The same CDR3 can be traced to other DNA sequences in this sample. Here the CDR3 DNA reads TGCGCCAGCAGCTTGTCCGGGAATCAGCCCCAGCATTTT. This translates into CASSLSGNQPQHF. The chain has TRBV5-1 and TRBJ1-5; D is undetermined. V was clipped by 1 base and J by 4 bases, with 6 bases between them. CDR3 length: 13 amino acids. CDR1 and CDR2 from the germline V gene are SGHRS and YFSETQ.

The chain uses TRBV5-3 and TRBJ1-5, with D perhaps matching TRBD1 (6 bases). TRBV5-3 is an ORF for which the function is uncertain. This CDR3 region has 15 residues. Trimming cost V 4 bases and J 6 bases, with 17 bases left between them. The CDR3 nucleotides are TGTGCCAGAAGCCCGGAAACAACAGGGATTCAGCCCCAGCATTTT. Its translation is CARSPETTGIQPQHF.

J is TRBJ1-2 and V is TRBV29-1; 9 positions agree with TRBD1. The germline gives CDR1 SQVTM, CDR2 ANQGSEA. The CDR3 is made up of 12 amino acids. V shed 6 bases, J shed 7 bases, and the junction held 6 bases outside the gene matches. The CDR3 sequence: CSVRTGGTGYTF. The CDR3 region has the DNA TGCAGCGTACGAACAGGGGGCACTGGCTACACCTTC.

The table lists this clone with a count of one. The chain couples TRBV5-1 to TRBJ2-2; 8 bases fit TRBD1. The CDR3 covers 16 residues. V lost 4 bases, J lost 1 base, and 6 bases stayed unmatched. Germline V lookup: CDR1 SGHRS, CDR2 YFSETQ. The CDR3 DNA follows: TGCGCCAGCAGCCCCCCCGGGACAGGGAACACCGGGGAGCTGTTTTTT. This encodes CASSPPGTGNTGELFF.

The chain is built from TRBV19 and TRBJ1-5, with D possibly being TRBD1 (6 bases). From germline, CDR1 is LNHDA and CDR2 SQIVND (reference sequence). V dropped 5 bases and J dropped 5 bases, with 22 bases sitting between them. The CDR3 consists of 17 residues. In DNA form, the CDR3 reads TGTGCCAGTAGTCCCTTGAGGGGGGGCCTCTTCGATCAGCCCCAGCATTTT. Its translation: CASSPLRGGLFDQPQHF.

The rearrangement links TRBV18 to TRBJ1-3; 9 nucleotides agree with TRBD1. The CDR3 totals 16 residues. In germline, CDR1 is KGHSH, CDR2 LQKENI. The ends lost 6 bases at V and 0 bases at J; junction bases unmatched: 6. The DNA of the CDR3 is TGTGCCAGCTCCGTCGGGACAGGGACCTCTGGAAACACCATATATTTT. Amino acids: CASSVGTGTSGNTIYF.

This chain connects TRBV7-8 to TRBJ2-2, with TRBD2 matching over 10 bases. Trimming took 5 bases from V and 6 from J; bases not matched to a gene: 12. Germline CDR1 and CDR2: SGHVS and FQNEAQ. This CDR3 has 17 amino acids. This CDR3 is CASSRGGLAGVAGELFF. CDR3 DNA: TGTGCCAGCAGCCGGGGAGGTCTAGCGGGAGTGGCCGGGGAGCTGTTTTTT. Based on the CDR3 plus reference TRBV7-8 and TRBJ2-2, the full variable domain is GAGVSQSPRYKVAKRGQDVALRCDPISGHVSLFWYQQALGQGPEFLTYFQNEAQLDKSGLPSDRFFAERPEGSVSTLKIQRTQQEDSAVYLCASSRGGLAGVAGELFFGEGSRLTVL.

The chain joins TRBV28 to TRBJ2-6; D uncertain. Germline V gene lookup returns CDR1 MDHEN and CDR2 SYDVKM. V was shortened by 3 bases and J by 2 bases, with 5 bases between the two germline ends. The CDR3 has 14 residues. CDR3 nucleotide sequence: TGTGCCAGCAGTTTGGAGACTGGGGCCAACGTCCTGACTTTC. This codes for CASSLETGANVLTF.

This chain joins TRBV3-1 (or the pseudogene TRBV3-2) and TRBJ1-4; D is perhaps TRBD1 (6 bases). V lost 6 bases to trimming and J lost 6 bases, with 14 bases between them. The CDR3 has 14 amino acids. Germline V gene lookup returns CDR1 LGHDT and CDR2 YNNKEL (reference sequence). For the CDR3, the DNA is TGTGCCAGCAGTTATGGGGGGGGCGATGAAAAACTGTTTTTT. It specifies CASSYGGGDEKLFF.

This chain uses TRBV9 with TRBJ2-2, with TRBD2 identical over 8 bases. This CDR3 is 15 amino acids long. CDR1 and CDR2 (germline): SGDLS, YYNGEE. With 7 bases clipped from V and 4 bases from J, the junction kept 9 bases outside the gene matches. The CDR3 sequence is CASESGGVGTGELFF. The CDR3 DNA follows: TGTGCCAGCGAGAGCGGGGGAGTCGGCACCGGGGAGCTGTTTTTT.

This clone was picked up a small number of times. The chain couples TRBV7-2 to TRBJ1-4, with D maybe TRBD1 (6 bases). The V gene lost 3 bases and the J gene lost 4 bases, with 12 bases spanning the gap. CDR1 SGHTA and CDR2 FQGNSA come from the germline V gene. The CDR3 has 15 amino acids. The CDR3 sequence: CASSLGGAGNEKLFF. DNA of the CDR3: TGTGCCAGCAGCTTGGGGGGGGCCGGTAATGAAAAACTGTTTTTT.

The CDR3 nucleotides read TGTGCCAGCTCACCAGATACCAGCTACGAGCAGTACTTC. Its translation is CASSPDTSYEQYF. The chain combines TRBV18 with TRBJ2-7; D is unresolved. Between the trimmed V and J ends, which lost 2 bases and 3 bases, there was a span of 8 bases. The CDR3 is 13 amino acids. From germline, CDR1 is KGHSH and CDR2 LQKENI.

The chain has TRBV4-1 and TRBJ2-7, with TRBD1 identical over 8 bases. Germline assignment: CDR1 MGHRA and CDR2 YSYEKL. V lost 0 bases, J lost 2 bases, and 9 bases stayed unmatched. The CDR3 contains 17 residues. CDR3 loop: CASSQEGTGNHPYEQYF. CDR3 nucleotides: TGCGCCAGCAGCCAAGAGGGGACAGGCAACCATCCCTACGAGCAGTACTTC.

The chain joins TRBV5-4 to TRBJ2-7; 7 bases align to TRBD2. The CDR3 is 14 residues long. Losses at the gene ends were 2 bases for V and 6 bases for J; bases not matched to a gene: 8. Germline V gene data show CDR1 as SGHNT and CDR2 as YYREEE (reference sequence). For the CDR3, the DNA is TGTGCCAGCAGCTTATCCCGGACTAGGGGCGAGCAGTACTTC. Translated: CASSLSRTRGEQYF.

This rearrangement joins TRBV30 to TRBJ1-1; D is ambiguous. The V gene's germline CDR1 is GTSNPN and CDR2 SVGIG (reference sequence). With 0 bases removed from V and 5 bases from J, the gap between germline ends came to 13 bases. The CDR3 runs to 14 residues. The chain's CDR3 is CAWSVSGGRTEAFF. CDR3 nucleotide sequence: TGTGCCTGGAGTGTGAGTGGAGGACGTACTGAAGCTTTCTTT.

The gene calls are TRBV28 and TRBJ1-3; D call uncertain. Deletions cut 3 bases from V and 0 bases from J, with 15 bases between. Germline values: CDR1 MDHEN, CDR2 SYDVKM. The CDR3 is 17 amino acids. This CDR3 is CASSLGGGPISGNTIYF. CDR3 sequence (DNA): TGTGCCAGCAGTTTGGGAGGTGGACCAATCTCTGGAAACACCATATATTTT.

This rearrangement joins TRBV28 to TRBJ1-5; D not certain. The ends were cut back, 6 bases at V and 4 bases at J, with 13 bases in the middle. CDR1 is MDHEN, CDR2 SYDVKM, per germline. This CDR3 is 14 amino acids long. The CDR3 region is CASRLDTRNQPQHF. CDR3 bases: TGTGCCAGCAGACTCGACACCCGAAATCAGCCCCAGCATTTT.

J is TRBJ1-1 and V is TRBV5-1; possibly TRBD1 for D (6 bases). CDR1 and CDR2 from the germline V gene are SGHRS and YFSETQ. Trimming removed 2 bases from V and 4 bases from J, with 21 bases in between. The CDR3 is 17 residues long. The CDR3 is CASSLGWGTGRATEAFF. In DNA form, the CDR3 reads TGCGCCAGCAGCTTAGGGTGGGGCACAGGGAGGGCCACTGAAGCTTTCTTT.

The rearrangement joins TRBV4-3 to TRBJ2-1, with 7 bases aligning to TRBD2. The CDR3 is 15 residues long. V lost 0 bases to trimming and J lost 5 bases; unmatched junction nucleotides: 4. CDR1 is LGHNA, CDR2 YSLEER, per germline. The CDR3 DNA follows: TGCGCCAGCAGCCAAGAAGGGCTAGCGGACAATGAGCAGTTCTTC. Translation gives CASSQEGLADNEQFF.

CDR3 sequence reads: CASSSFGDLKYF. The CDR3 DNA reads as TGTGCCAGCAGTTCCTTCGGGGACTTGAAGTACTTC. The rearrangement uses TRBV6-5 and TRBJ2-7, with D perhaps TRBD2 (6 bases). V lost 4 bases and J lost 11, with 15 bases in between. CDR3 length: 12 amino acids. Germline V gives CDR1 MNHEY, CDR2 SVGAGI.